These T cell receptor beta chains were read from a single sample in a study of cytomegalovirus exposure and HLA in healthy donors. This table comes from immunoSEQ multiplex PCR, and its TCRdb copy is limited to in-frame clones, with some not included. The table lists fewer than 150,000 clones, 75% to 90% of them singletons. The sequenced material came from PBMCs. The source is a female donor in good health and CMV-seronegative. Both conserved end residues are part of each CDR3. Each record gives: D gene, clone size, J gene, V gene, CDR3 DNA, CDR3 protein. D genes are given only for firm matches. Only some rows state a clone size, as once, few, many or a class for expanded clones.

D: -; size: -; J: TRBJ2-7; V: TRBV9; DNA: TGTGCCAGCAGCGTAGACGAAACAGTAGGGGATCTCGAGCAGTACTTC; CDR3: CASSVDETVGDLEQYF
D: TRBD1; size: -; J: TRBJ2-7; V: TRBV19; DNA: TGTGCCAGTAGCTCCGGGACAGGTTACGAGCAGTACTTC; CDR3: CASSSGTGYEQYF
D: TRBD2; size: -; J: TRBJ2-2; V: TRBV19; DNA: TGTGCCAGTACCCCTGGCGGGGGTTCGAACACCGGGGAGCTGTTTTTT; CDR3: CASTPGGGSNTGELFF
D: -; size: -; J: TRBJ2-7; V: TRBV18; DNA: TGTGCCAGCTCGCCCTTACCGAATAGCGAGCAGTACTTC; CDR3: CASSPLPNSEQYF
D: TRBD1; size: -; J: TRBJ2-7; V: TRBV28; DNA: TGTGCCAGCAGCCAACCGGGACAGGGGAAACGCGAGCAGTACTTC; CDR3: CASSQPGQGKREQYF
D: -; size: -; J: TRBJ2-4; V: TRBV30; DNA: TGTGCCGGGGACAGCCAAGGGGGGTACATTCAGTACTTC; CDR3: CAGDSQGGYIQYF
D: TRBD1; size: medium-sized; J: TRBJ1-5; V: TRBV7-6; DNA: TGTGCCAGCAGCCTAGGGACAGGGAGTTCGGATCAGCCCCAGCATTTT; CDR3: CASSLGTGSSDQPQHF
D: -; size: -; J: TRBJ1-1; V: TRBV11-2; DNA: TGTGCCAGCAGCAAGCAGGGGACTGAAGCTTTCTTT; CDR3: CASSKQGTEAFF
D: -; size: -; J: TRBJ2-7; V: TRBV6-5; DNA: TGTGCCAGCAGTTACTCGAAACTAGCCTCTGCCTACGAGCAGTACTTC; CDR3: CASSYSKLASAYEQYF
D: -; size: -; J: TRBJ2-5; V: TRBV5-6; DNA: TGTGCCAGCAGCTTGGTACCGACTGGAGGAGAGACCCAGTACTTC; CDR3: CASSLVPTGGETQYF
D: TRBD1; size: -; J: TRBJ1-5; V: TRBV6-5; DNA: TGTGCCAGCAGGACGGACAGGATCGGGCAGCCCCAGCATTTT; CDR3: CASRTDRIGQPQHF
D: TRBD2; size: -; J: TRBJ2-5; V: TRBV6-6; DNA: TGTGCCAGCAGTTGGGGGACTAGCGGCGAGACCCAGTACTTC; CDR3: CASSWGTSGETQYF
D: -; size: -; J: TRBJ1-5; V: TRBV2; DNA: TGTGCCAGCAGTGAAGAGCCGGGACACCGTAGCAATCAGCCCCAGCATTTT; CDR3: CASSEEPGHRSNQPQHF
D: -; size: -; J: TRBJ2-6; V: TRBV19; DNA: TGTGCCAGTACCCTACGCCGGGGTTCCCTCTCTGGGGCCAACGTCCTGACTTTC; CDR3: CASTLRRGSLSGANVLTF
D: TRBD1; size: -; J: TRBJ2-5; V: TRBV19; DNA: TGTGCCAGTAGTATGGGACAGACACAAGAGACCCAGTACTTC; CDR3: CASSMGQTQETQYF
D: TRBD1; size: -; J: TRBJ2-7; V: TRBV5-8; DNA: TGTGCCAGCAGCGTAGGACAGGGGCCCTACGAGCAGTACTTC; CDR3: CASSVGQGPYEQYF
D: TRBD1; size: -; J: TRBJ1-1; V: TRBV5-1; DNA: TGCGCCAGCAGCTTGGGGGACAGCGAGAACACTGAAGCTTTCTTT; CDR3: CASSLGDSENTEAFF
D: -; size: once; J: TRBJ2-3; V: TRBV7-9; DNA: TGTGCCAGCAGTCGCGGACAGTTCAGCACAGATACGCAGTATTTT; CDR3: CASSRGQFSTDTQYF
D: TRBD1; size: -; J: TRBJ1-2; V: TRBV27; DNA: TGTGCCAGCAGCTACAGGGGGTTTAACTATGGCTACACCTTC; CDR3: CASSYRGFNYGYTF
D: -; size: -; J: TRBJ1-1; V: TRBV5-1; DNA: TGCGCCAGCAACGATGAAGGGGACACTGAAGCTTTCTTT; CDR3: CASNDEGDTEAFF
D: TRBD1; size: few; J: TRBJ2-7; V: TRBV27; DNA: TGTGCCAGCAGTCCAACCCGACAGGGGAGAGGCTACGAGCAGTACTTC; CDR3: CASSPTRQGRGYEQYF
D: -; size: -; J: TRBJ1-1; V: TRBV5-1; DNA: TGCGCCAGCAGCTTGCAGTTGGACAGGAACACTGAAGCTTTCTTT; CDR3: CASSLQLDRNTEAFF
D: TRBD2; size: -; J: TRBJ2-7; V: TRBV28; DNA: TGTGCCAGCAGTTTGCTAGCGGGAGTACAATTCCCCTACGAGCAGTACTTC; CDR3: CASSLLAGVQFPYEQYF
D: -; size: once; J: TRBJ2-2; V: TRBV19; DNA: TGTGCCAGCAGAAGTATGACCCTAGTAGGAGACACCGGGGAGCTGTTTTTT; CDR3: CASRSMTLVGDTGELFF
D: TRBD1; size: -; J: TRBJ2-7; V: TRBV29-1; DNA: TGCAGCGTGGGATTCACGGGACAGGGCCCCTACGAGCAGTACTTC; CDR3: CSVGFTGQGPYEQYF
D: TRBD1; size: -; J: TRBJ1-1; V: TRBV5-4; DNA: TGTGCCAGCAGACTTCGGTGGGACAGGGGCGGGAACACTGAAGCTTTCTTT; CDR3: CASRLRWDRGGNTEAFF
D: -; size: -; J: TRBJ2-5; V: TRBV5-6; DNA: TGTGCCAGCAGCTTGGTAGGGGGAGGGCAAGAGACCCAGTACTTC; CDR3: CASSLVGGGQETQYF
D: -; size: -; J: TRBJ1-2; V: TRBV29-1; DNA: TGCAGTTTAAGCAGGGATCAGCGCTATGGCTACACCTTC; CDR3: CSLSRDQRYGYTF
D: -; size: -; J: TRBJ2-1; V: TRBV28; DNA: TGTGCCAGCAGCCCATCCCGGGATATGTATGAGCAGTTCTTC; CDR3: CASSPSRDMYEQFF
D: TRBD1; size: -; J: TRBJ1-5; V: TRBV28; DNA: TGTGCCAGCAGTTTCCTCGGAGGGACAGGGGGCGGGGATCAGCCCCAGCATTTT; CDR3: CASSFLGGTGGGDQPQHF
D: TRBD1; size: -; J: TRBJ2-7; V: TRBV10-3; DNA: TGTGCCATCGGCATTCGCGACAGGGGGCGAGGCGAGCAGTACTTC; CDR3: CAIGIRDRGRGEQYF
D: -; size: -; J: TRBJ1-1; V: TRBV10-3; DNA: TGTGCCATCAGCTTGGGCCTGAACGGGGGCACTGAAGCTTTCTTT; CDR3: CAISLGLNGGTEAFF
D: -; size: -; J: TRBJ2-7; V: TRBV27; DNA: TGTGCCAGCAGTCCGCGGGACCTCTCCTACGAGCAGTACTTC; CDR3: CASSPRDLSYEQYF
D: -; size: -; J: TRBJ2-1; V: TRBV19; DNA: TGTGCCAGTAGTATAGTTACGAGCTCCTACAATGAGCAGTTCTTC; CDR3: CASSIVTSSYNEQFF
D: -; size: few; J: TRBJ1-2; V: TRBV4-1; DNA: TGCGCCAGCAGCCAACCCTCAGGGTTTGATGGCTACACCTTC; CDR3: CASSQPSGFDGYTF
D: -; size: -; J: TRBJ1-4; V: TRBV5-6; DNA: TGTGCCAGCAGCGCCCGGAGACAGCAGAATGAAAAACTGTTTTTT; CDR3: CASSARRQQNEKLFF
D: TRBD2; size: -; J: TRBJ2-2; V: TRBV10-3; DNA: TGTGCCAGCGAAGCGGGAGAGGGCGGGGAGCTGTTTTTT; CDR3: CASEAGEGGELFF
D: TRBD1; size: -; J: TRBJ2-5; V: TRBV5-1; DNA: TGCGCCAGCAGCTTGTTGACAGGGGGAGAAGAGACCCAGTACTTC; CDR3: CASSLLTGGEETQYF
D: -; size: -; J: TRBJ1-5; V: TRBV19; DNA: TGTGCCAGTAGTCGACTGAACAATCAGCCCCAGCATTTT; CDR3: CASSRLNNQPQHF
D: TRBD2; size: -; J: TRBJ2-1; V: TRBV28; DNA: TGTGCCAGCAGTTCCCACCACGGGTCGGGAGGTTCCTACAATGAGCAGTTCTTC; CDR3: CASSSHHGSGGSYNEQFF
D: TRBD1; size: -; J: TRBJ2-7; V: TRBV29-1; DNA: TGCAGCGTTGAAGTGGGGACAGGTAAGGGCGAGCAGTACTTC; CDR3: CSVEVGTGKGEQYF
D: -; size: -; J: TRBJ2-5; V: TRBV7-7; DNA: TGTGCTAGCAGCTTCCCTACTACCCAAGAGACCCAGTACTTC; CDR3: CASSFPTTQETQYF
D: -; size: few; J: TRBJ2-7; V: TRBV30; DNA: TGTGCCTGGAGTGTGGGAGTCTACGAGCAGTACTTC; CDR3: CAWSVGVYEQYF
D: TRBD1; size: -; J: TRBJ1-2; V: TRBV30; DNA: TGTGCCTGGAGGGCAGGGACAGACGAGTTCCCCCCTAACTATGGCTACACCTTC; CDR3: CAWRAGTDEFPPNYGYTF
D: TRBD1; size: -; J: TRBJ1-1; V: TRBV23-1; DNA: TGCGCCAGCAGTCACTGGACAGGGTCAATGAACACTGAAGCTTTCTTT; CDR3: CASSHWTGSMNTEAFF